The 5 T cell receptor beta chains presented below share a single source sample, sequenced in a study of blood T cell repertoires in COVID-19. The assay was immunoSEQ multiplex PCR, and TCRdb's table has in-frame clones only and misses some. The sample carries roughly 100,000 clones, 70% to 90% recorded once. Sequencing was done on a sample of peripheral blood. The receptors come from a human donor in a cohort sampled during active COVID-19.

The chain joins TRBV7-6 to TRBJ1-2; 11 bases are a match to TRBD1. Germline loops: CDR1 SGHVS, CDR2 FNYEAQ. There are 16 residues in the CDR3. With 1 base clipped from V and 6 bases from J, the junction kept 7 bases outside the gene matches. CDR3 DNA sequence: TGTGCCAGCAGCTTAGAGGGGACAGGGGGAAACCATGGCTACACCTTC. Its protein is CASSLEGTGGNHGYTF.

V gene TRBV6-5 combines with J gene TRBJ1-5; tentatively, D is TRBD1 (5 bases). The CDR3 consists of 14 residues. Per germline, CDR1 MNHEY and CDR2 SVGAGI. V lost 7 bases and J 5 bases, leaving 15 bases between the germline ends. CDR3 nucleotides: TGTGCCAGCATCGAAGGGGTAGGAGATCAGCCCCAGCATTTT. Translating it yields CASIEGVGDQPQHF.

The V and J genes are TRBV10-1 and TRBJ2-1; 12 bases are shared with TRBD2. Per the germline V gene, CDR1 is WNHNN and CDR2 is SYGVQD (reference sequence). The CDR3 covers 15 residues. V shed 5 bases, J shed 9 bases, and the junction held 8 bases outside the gene matches. Written as DNA, the CDR3 is TGCGCCAGCAGTAGGACTAGCGGGACCAGGGGTGAGCAGTTCTTC. Translation gives CASSRTSGTRGEQFF.

The V gene is TRBV7-9, the J gene TRBJ1-1, with 8 bases aligning to TRBD1. Germline CDR1 and CDR2: SEHNR and FQNEAQ (reference sequence). V was pared by 8 bases and J by 2 bases, with 22 bases of the junction left unmatched. This CDR3 is built from 19 residues. The CDR3 DNA follows: TGTGCCAGCTACCGAGGACGACAGGGGAGCCAGACGCGAAACACTGAAGCTTTCTTT. Protein product: CASYRGRQGSQTRNTEAFF.

This chain uses TRBV27 with TRBJ2-7; 8 bases align to TRBD2. V lost 3 bases and J lost 0; bases outside the gene matches: 4. The CDR3 runs 15 residues. CDR1 and CDR2 (germline): MNHEY, SMNVEV (reference sequence). The CDR3 DNA is TGTGCCAGCAGTTTGGCGCGGGGGGCCTCCTACGAGCAGTACTTC. Translated, it gives CASSLARGASYEQYF.